The sequence of this TCR beta chain was determined in a study of blood T cells in healthy people across ages. Primed by a sample-barcoded 5' primer and a J-beta primer mix, a second PCR proceeded for about 7 to 11 cycles. One entry per CDR3 protein, called by TCRdb with MiXCR from the 5' RACE reads. The sample includes about a million distinct CDR3 sequences, 30% to 40% of them seen just once. Germline CDR1 and CDR2: ENHRY and SYGVKD. The CDR3 is 15 residues long. V dropped 7 bases and J dropped 3 bases, with 15 bases sitting between them. V is TRBV10-3 and J is TRBJ2-2; D not resolved. Sequenced: blood. The TCR originated in a man aged 18-30 years in good health. The CDR3 reads CAIKPGPGDTGELFF. The CDR3 nucleotides are TGTGCCATCAAGCCGGGTCCAGGCGACACCGGGGAGCTGTTTTTT.